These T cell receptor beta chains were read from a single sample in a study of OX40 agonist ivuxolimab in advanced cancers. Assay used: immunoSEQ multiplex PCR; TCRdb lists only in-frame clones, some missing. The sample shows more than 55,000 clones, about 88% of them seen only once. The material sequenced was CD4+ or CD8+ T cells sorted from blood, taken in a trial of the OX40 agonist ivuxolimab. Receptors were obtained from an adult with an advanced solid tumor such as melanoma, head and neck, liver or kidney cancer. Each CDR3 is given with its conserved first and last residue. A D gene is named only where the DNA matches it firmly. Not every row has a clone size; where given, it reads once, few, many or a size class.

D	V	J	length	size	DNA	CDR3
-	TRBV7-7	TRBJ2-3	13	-	TGTGCTAGCAGCAAGGGGAGCACAGATACGCAGTATTTC	CASSKGSTDTQYF
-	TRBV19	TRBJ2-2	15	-	TGTGCCAGTAGCCTCAGGCGATCGGGGACCGGGGAGCTGTTTTTT	CASSLRRSGTGELFF
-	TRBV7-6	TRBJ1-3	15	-	TGTGCCAGCAGCTCCCCCTTGCACTCTGGAAACACCATATATTTT	CASSSPLHSGNTIYF
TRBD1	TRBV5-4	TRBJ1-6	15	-	TGTGCCAGCAGCTTTAGTACAGGGGGCGATTCACCCCTCCACTTT	CASSFSTGGDSPLHF
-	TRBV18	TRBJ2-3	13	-	TGTGCCAGCTCACCGGACGCGATAGATACGCAGTATTTT	CASSPDAIDTQYF
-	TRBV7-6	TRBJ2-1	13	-	TGTGCCAGCAGCTTGACACCCTACAATGAGCAGTTCTTC	CASSLTPYNEQFF
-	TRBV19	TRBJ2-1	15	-	TGTGCCAGTAGTATAGCCGGGGCTAGCAGCAATGAGCAGTTCTTC	CASSIAGASSNEQFF
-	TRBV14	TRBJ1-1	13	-	TGTGCCAGCAGCCAAGATTGGGGGGACGAAGCTTTCTTT	CASSQDWGDEAFF
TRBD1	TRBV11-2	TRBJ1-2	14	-	TGTGCCAGCAGAGGACAGGCGCTTAACTATGGCTACACCTTC	CASRGQALNYGYTF
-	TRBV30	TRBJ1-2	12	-	TGTGCCTGGAGTCTTATCGGGTATGGCTACACCTTC	CAWSLIGYGYTF
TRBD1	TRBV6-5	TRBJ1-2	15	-	TGTGCCAGCAGTTACGGGGACAGGGGCCGGTGGGGCTACACCTTC	CASSYGDRGRWGYTF
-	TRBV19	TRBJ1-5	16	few	TGTGCCAGTAGTCCGGACAGCTTCTCTAGCAATCAGCCCCAGCATTTT	CASSPDSFSSNQPQHF
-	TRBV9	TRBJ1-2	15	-	TGTGCCAGCAGCGTAGGGCAAGGGGGTAGCTATGGCTACACCTTC	CASSVGQGGSYGYTF
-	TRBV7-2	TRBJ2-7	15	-	TGTGCCAGCAGCTTAGGACAGGCTGGCTCCTACGAGCAGTACTTC	CASSLGQAGSYEQYF
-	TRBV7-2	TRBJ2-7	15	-	TGTGCCAGCAGCTCAGATCGGGGGAGGTCCTACGAGCAGTACTTC	CASSSDRGRSYEQYF
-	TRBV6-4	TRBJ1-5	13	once	TGTGCCAGCAGTGTCAAACGAGATCAGCCCCAGCATTTT	CASSVKRDQPQHF
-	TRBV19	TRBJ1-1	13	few	TGTGCCATATCCCGGGCGGAAGGCCTTGAAGCTTTCTTT	CAISRAEGLEAFF
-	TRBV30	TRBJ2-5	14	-	TGTGCCTGGAAGGGACTTACGTACCAAGAGACCCAGTACTTC	CAWKGLTYQETQYF
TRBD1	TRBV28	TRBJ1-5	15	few	TGTGCCAGCAGTCTCCGGGACAGGTTCAATCAGCCCCAGCATTTT	CASSLRDRFNQPQHF
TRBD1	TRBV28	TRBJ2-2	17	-	TGTGCCAGCAGACCCCCCTCCGGGACAGGGGGTTCCGGGGAGCTGTTTTTT	CASRPPSGTGGSGELFF
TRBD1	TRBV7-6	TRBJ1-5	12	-	TGTGCCAGCAGCTTAACAGGGGGGCCCCAGCATTTT	CASSLTGGPQHF
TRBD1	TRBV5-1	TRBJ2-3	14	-	TGCGCCAGCAGCTTGACAACAGGGGAGGATACGCAGTATTTT	CASSLTTGEDTQYF